The 6 T cell receptor beta chains presented below share a single source sample, sequenced in a study of CD8 T cells in ankylosing spondylitis. MiXCR was run by TCRdb on the 5' RACE reads, yielding one entry per CDR3 protein. The repertoire holds approximately 60,000 distinct CDR3 sequences, with 6% to 8% as singletons. Material for sequencing was synovial fluid, either unsorted or a sorted T cell fraction (not recorded which). The receptors stem from a male donor with ankylosing spondylitis.

This clonotype was detected many times. V and J are TRBV2 and TRBJ2-1; 8 positions agree with TRBD2. There are 13 residues in the CDR3. With 4 bases clipped from V and 10 bases from J, the junction kept 6 bases outside the gene matches. Germline-derived CDR1 and CDR2 are SNHLY and FYNNEI. CDR3 amino acids: CASSVEAGGEQFF. CDR3 sequence (DNA): TGTGCCAGCAGTGTTGAGGCGGGAGGAGAGCAGTTCTTC.

Turning to this clonotype: Just one base apart from a much larger clone, this may be a read error. Because it lacks the conserved phenylalanine or tryptophan at the end, this CDR3 is likely a read error. The chain links TRBV5-5 to TRBJ2-7; D is unresolved. Trimming pared 2 bases from V and 2 bases from J, leaving 17 bases between. The length of the CDR3 is 16 residues. The germline gives CDR1 SGHKS, CDR2 YYEKEE (reference sequence). The CDR3 sequence: CASSLIWAGPTYEQYL. DNA of the CDR3: TGTGCCAGCAGCTTAATCTGGGCAGGACCCACCTACGAGCAGTACTTA.

In its sample, this clonotype was seen many times. The V gene is TRBV18, the J gene TRBJ2-3; D call uncertain. V gave up 8 bases and J gave up 2 bases, with 8 bases separating them. This CDR3 contains 12 residues. The germline V gene has CDR1 KGHSH and CDR2 LQKENI. CDR3 sequence (DNA): TGTGCCAGCAGCCCCACCACAGATACGCAGTATTTT. The encoded protein is CASSPTTDTQYF.

There are many counts of this clonotype. The J gene is TRBJ1-1, the V gene TRBV5-1, with D hard to call. The CDR3 has 13 amino acids. The germline gives CDR1 SGHRS, CDR2 YFSETQ. V dropped 0 bases and J dropped 6 bases, with 9 bases sitting between them. CDR3 DNA sequence: TGCGCCAGCAGCTTGGAGGCGGAAGCTGAAGCTTTCTTT. Residues: CASSLEAEAEAFF. Based on the CDR3 plus reference TRBV5-1 and TRBJ1-1, the full variable domain is KAGVTQTPRYLIKTRGQQVTLSCSPISGHRSVSWYQQTPGQGLQFLFEYFSETQRNKGNFPGRFSGRQFSNSRSEMNVSTLELGDSALYLCASSLEAEAEAFFGQGTRLTVV.

V is TRBV12-5 and J is TRBJ2-3; D unclear. The CDR3 has 15 residues. Trimming removed 4 bases from V and 0 bases from J, with 11 bases in between. Germline loops: CDR1 LGHNT, CDR2 FRNRAP. This chain's CDR3 is CASGSPFVSTDTQYF. The CDR3 region has the DNA TGTGCTAGTGGTTCCCCGTTTGTTAGCACAGATACGCAGTATTTT.

The table lists this clonotype with a few counts. V usage is TRBV5-1 and J usage is TRBJ2-7, with 7 bases matching TRBD1. The V gene end was trimmed by 5 bases and the J gene end by 2 bases; junction bases not matched to a gene: 7. Germline V lookup: CDR1 SGHRS, CDR2 YFSETQ. The CDR3 length is 14 residues. Here the CDR3 reads CASRTGQFTYEQYF. CDR3 sequence (DNA): TGCGCCAGCAGAACGGGACAGTTTACCTACGAGCAGTACTTC.